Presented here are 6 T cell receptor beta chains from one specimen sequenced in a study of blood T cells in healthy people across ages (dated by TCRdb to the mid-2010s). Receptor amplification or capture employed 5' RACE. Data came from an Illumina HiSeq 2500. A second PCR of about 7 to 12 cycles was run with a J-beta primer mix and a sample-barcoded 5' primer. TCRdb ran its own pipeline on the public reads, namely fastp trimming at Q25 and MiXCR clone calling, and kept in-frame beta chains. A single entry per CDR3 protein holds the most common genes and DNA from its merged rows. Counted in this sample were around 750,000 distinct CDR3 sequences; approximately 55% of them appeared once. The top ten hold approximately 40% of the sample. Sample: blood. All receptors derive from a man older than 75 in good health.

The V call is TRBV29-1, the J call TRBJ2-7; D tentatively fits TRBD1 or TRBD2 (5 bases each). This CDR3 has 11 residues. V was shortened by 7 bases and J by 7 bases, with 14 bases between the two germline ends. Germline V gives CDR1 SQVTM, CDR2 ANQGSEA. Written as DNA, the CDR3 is TGCAGCGGGGGCCTCCCGGGGGAGCAGTACTTC. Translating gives CSGGLPGEQYF.

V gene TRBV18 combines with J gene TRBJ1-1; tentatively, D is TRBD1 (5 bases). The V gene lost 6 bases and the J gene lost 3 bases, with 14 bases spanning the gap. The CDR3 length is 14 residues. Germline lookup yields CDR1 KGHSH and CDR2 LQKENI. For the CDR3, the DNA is TGTGCCAGCTCGCCTAGTGGGGCGGACACTGAAGCTTTCTTT. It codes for CASSPSGADTEAFF.

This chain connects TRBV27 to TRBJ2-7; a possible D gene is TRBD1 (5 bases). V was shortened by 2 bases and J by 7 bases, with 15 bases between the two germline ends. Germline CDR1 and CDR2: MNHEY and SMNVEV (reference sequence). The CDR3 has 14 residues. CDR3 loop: CASSLVGAIGEQYF. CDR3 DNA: TGTGCCAGCAGTTTAGTAGGGGCGATTGGGGAGCAGTACTTC.

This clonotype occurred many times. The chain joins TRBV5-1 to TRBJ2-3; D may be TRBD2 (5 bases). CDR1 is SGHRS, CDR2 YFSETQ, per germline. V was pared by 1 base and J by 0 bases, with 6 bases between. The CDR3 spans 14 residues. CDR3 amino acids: CASSLRTSTDTQYF. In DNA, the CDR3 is TGCGCCAGCAGCTTGCGGACTAGCACAGATACGCAGTATTTT.

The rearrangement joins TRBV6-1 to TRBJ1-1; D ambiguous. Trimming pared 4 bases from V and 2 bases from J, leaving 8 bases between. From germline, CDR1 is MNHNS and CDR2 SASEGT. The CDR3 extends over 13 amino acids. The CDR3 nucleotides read TGTGCCAGCAGTGTCCTAGAAAACACTGAAGCTTTCTTT. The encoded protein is CASSVLENTEAFF.

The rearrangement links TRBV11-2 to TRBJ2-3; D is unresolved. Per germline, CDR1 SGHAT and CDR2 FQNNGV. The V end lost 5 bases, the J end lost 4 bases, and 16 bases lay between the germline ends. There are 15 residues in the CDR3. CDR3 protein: CASSLLLYPSDTQYF. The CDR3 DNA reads TGTGCCAGCAGCCTATTGCTTTATCCGTCAGATACGCAGTATTTT.